One T cell receptor beta chain is described in this entry. CDR1 is SGDLS and CDR2 is YYNGEE in the germline V gene. With 2 bases removed from V and 8 bases from J, the gap between germline ends came to 20 bases. The CDR3 runs 16 residues. PCR was performed using 60 Vbeta and 13 Jbeta primers. Sequencing was performed with immunoSEQ multiplex PCR; in TCRdb, only in-frame clones are kept and a portion is missing. The data contain over 150,000 clones, 65% to 90% of them singletons. The sample comes from a study of cytomegalovirus exposure and HLA in healthy donors. Sample: PBMCs. This chain joins TRBV9 and TRBJ2-1; TRBD1 is a possible D gene (7 bases). The receptor was isolated from a girl aged 2-10 years in good health and CMV-seropositive. This CDR3 is CASSVLGGTDPHEQFF. DNA of the CDR3: TGTGCCAGCAGCGTTTTAGGAGGGACAGACCCCCATGAGCAGTTCTTC.